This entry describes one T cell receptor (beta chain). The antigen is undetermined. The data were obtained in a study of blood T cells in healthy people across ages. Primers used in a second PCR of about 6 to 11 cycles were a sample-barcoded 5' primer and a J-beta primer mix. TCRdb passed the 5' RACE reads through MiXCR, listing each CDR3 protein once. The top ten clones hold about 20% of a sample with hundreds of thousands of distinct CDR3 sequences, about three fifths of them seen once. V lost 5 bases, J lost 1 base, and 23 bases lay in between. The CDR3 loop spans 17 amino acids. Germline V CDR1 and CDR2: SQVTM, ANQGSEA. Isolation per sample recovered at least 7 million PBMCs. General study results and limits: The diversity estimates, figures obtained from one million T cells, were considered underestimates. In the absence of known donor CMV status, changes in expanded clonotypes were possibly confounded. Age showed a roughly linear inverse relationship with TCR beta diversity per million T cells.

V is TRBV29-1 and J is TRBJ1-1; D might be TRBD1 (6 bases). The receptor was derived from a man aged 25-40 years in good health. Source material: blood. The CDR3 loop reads CSVPPPSGENRNTEAFF. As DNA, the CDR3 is TGCAGCGTTCCCCCACCTTCAGGGGAGAATAGGAACACTGAAGCTTTCTTT.